This TCR beta chain was profiled in a study of blood T cell repertoires in COVID-19. About the study: The United States, Italy and Spain provided the acute and convalescent COVID-19 samples. PBMCs, B-cell-depleted T cells, or T cells were the source of the cDNA or gDNA that made up the material.

Authors' processing steps: Reference gene primers were amplified, and this amplification served to estimate nucleated cell counts. Assay used: immunoSEQ multiplex PCR; TCRdb lists only in-frame clones, some missing. The V and J calls and clone size were taken over from that table, and D and trimming were inferred from the DNA. The table lists about 50,000 clones, nearly 85% of them singletons. Germline V gene sequence: CDR1 MNHEY, CDR2 SVGAGI. V lost 0 bases, J lost 8 bases, and 6 bases stayed unmatched. The CDR3 extends over 15 amino acids. The V and J genes are TRBV6-5 and TRBJ1-4; 7 positions agree with TRBD1. The specimen was peripheral blood. The clonotype was recovered from a man aged 35 to 55 with acute or convalescent COVID-19. In nucleotides, the CDR3 is TGTGCCAGCAGTTACTCGAAACAGGGGTTGGAAAAACTGTTTTTT. Protein sequence: CASSYSKQGLEKLFF.